Each of the 19 T cell receptor beta chains below was sequenced from the same sample in a study of cytomegalovirus exposure and HLA in healthy donors. Data came from immunoSEQ multiplex PCR; TCRdb stores just in-frame clones and leaves some out. Counted here are 250,000 to 400,000 clones, 75% to 90% occurring once; the ten biggest clones make up over 1%. The sample comprised PBMCs. The source is a woman between 25 and 40 years old in good health and CMV-seropositive.

V usage is TRBV29-1 and J usage is TRBJ2-7; D is perhaps TRBD2 (6 bases). The CDR3 spans 12 residues. Trimming took 7 bases from V and 7 from J, leaving 17 bases between them. Germline-derived CDR1 and CDR2 are SQVTM and ANQGSEA. The CDR3 nucleotides are TGCAGCGCCGAAGGGGAGGCCCTGGAGCAGTACTTC. Translation gives CSAEGEALEQYF.

This clone was seen many times. The chain couples TRBV29-1 to TRBJ1-1, with a tentative D call TRBD1 (5 bases). CDR3 size: 14 residues. Trimming stripped 4 bases from V and 3 bases from J, with 15 bases between. The germline gives CDR1 SQVTM, CDR2 ANQGSEA. CDR3 loop: CSVGGWGDHTEAFF. The CDR3 DNA reads TGCAGCGTTGGAGGGTGGGGGGACCACACTGAAGCTTTCTTT.

CDR3 protein: CASRPQRQEFNQPQHF. The CDR3 bases are TGCGCCAGCAGGCCACAAAGACAGGAATTCAATCAGCCCCAGCATTTT. The genes are TRBV5-1 and TRBJ1-5; a possible D gene is TRBD1 (6 bases). The CDR3 runs to 16 residues. Trimming cost V 5 bases and J 3 bases, with 18 bases left between them. Per germline, CDR1 SGHRS and CDR2 YFSETQ. The full variable domain, in which reference TRBV5-1 and TRBJ1-5 provide the parts outside the CDR3, is KAGVTQTPRYLIKTRGQQVTLSCSPISGHRSVSWYQQTPGQGLQFLFEYFSETQRNKGNFPGRFSGRQFSNSRSEMNVSTLELGDSALYLCASRPQRQEFNQPQHFGDGTRLSIL.

V usage is TRBV2 and J usage is TRBJ2-2, with 7 bases that match TRBD2. Germline V lookup: CDR1 SNHLY, CDR2 FYNNEI. V was clipped by 5 bases and J by 2 bases; unmatched bases: 17. This CDR3 is 19 amino acids long. The CDR3 here is CASSLSLPLARLNTGELFF. CDR3 nucleotide sequence: TGTGCCAGCAGTCTAAGCCTCCCACTAGCGAGACTTAACACCGGGGAGCTGTTTTTT.

CDR3 coding DNA: TGTGCCACCAGCAACCTGCGGGAGAATAATTCACCCCTCCACTTT. It translates to CATSNLRENNSPLHF. This rearrangement joins TRBV15 to TRBJ1-6; the D is unclear. Trimming took off 4 bases at V and 5 bases at J, with 12 bases between the two ends. This CDR3 spans 15 amino acids. Germline CDR1 reads LNHNV; CDR2 reads YYDKDF (reference sequence).

The chain combines TRBV5-1 with TRBJ2-7, with D possibly being TRBD1 (6 bases). Germline V gene data show CDR1 as SGHRS and CDR2 as YFSETQ. V was shortened by 5 bases and J by 7 bases, with 16 bases between the two germline ends. This CDR3 is 13 amino acids long. The CDR3 loop reads CASSPAPQGEQYF. The CDR3, as DNA: TGCGCCAGCAGTCCTGCACCACAGGGTGAGCAGTACTTC.

This clone showed up just once. V usage is TRBV11-2 and J usage is TRBJ2-1; D uncertain. There are 14 residues in the CDR3. V lost 4 bases, J lost 6 bases, and 13 bases lay in between. Germline V gives CDR1 SGHAT, CDR2 FQNNGV. The CDR3 DNA sequence: TGTGCCAGCAGCTCCAGGCAAACCGGCAATGAGCAGTTCTTC. Protein: CASSSRQTGNEQFF.

The chain uses TRBV6-6 and TRBJ2-7; a weak D match, TRBD1 (5 bases). Deletions cut 5 bases from V and 7 bases from J, with 12 bases between. The CDR3 is made up of 12 amino acids. Germline V gives CDR1 MNHNY, CDR2 SVGAGI (reference sequence). CDR3 protein: CASSKQGEEQYF. The CDR3 bases are TGTGCCAGCAGTAAGCAGGGTGAAGAGCAGTACTTC.

The chain joins TRBV4-2 to TRBJ2-5; D gene unclear. With 4 bases removed from V and 1 base from J, the gap between germline ends came to 7 bases. CDR1 and CDR2 (germline): LGHNA, YNFKEQ. The CDR3 loop spans 13 amino acids. The CDR3 DNA reads TGTGCCAGCAGCCCTGTGGTCCAAGAGACCCAGTACTTC. The encoded protein is CASSPVVQETQYF.

The gene calls are TRBV27 and TRBJ1-1; D is undetermined. Germline V lookup: CDR1 MNHEY, CDR2 SMNVEV (reference sequence). Trimming stripped 3 bases from V and 1 base from J, with 9 bases between. This CDR3 is 14 amino acids long. This CDR3 is CASSLLQSNTEAFF. The CDR3 DNA reads TGTGCCAGCAGTTTGCTTCAATCGAACACTGAAGCTTTCTTT.

This chain uses TRBV27 with TRBJ2-7; 8 bases align to TRBD2. CDR3 size: 16 residues. CDR1 and CDR2 (germline): MNHEY, SMNVEV (reference sequence). Germline trimming cut 0 bases from V and 2 bases from J; bases unmatched to any gene: 6. The CDR3 DNA reads as TGTGCCAGCAGTTTATCTCGACTAGCGCCTACCTACGAGCAGTACTTC. It is translated as CASSLSRLAPTYEQYF.

The rearrangement joins TRBV6-6 to TRBJ2-5, with D perhaps being TRBD1 or TRBD2 (5 bases each). CDR1 and CDR2 (germline): MNHNY, SVGAGI (reference sequence). The CDR3 runs 14 residues. The germline V and J ends were trimmed by 8 bases and 3 bases, with 16 bases remaining between them. The CDR3 DNA reads TGTGCCAGCTTTCGGGACGTAAAAGAAGAGACCCAGTACTTC. Its translation is CASFRDVKEETQYF.

The chain employs TRBV27 and TRBJ2-7; TRBD2 matches 11 bases. Germline CDR1 reads MNHEY; CDR2 reads SMNVEV (reference sequence). J lost 4 bases, V lost 4 bases, and 6 bases had no gene match. This CDR3 is built from 15 residues. The CDR3 protein is CASSSLAGDLYEQYF. The CDR3, as DNA: TGTGCCAGCAGTTCACTAGCGGGAGATCTGTACGAGCAGTACTTC.

V gene TRBV13 combines with J gene TRBJ2-3; D unclear. Germline CDR1 PRHDT, CDR2 FYEKMQ (reference sequence). CDR3 length: 13 amino acids. The V end was cut by 5 bases, the J end by 2 bases, with 8 bases between. The CDR3 region is CASSAEHTDTQYF. The DNA of the CDR3 is TGTGCCAGCAGCGCGGAGCACACAGATACGCAGTATTTT.

This clone was counted a few times. The J gene is TRBJ2-7, the V gene TRBV4-3, with D perhaps matching TRBD2 (5 bases). V shed 1 base and J shed 9 bases, with 13 bases lying between them. Germline V CDR1 and CDR2: LGHNA, YSLEER. The CDR3 consists of 13 residues. The CDR3 nucleotides are TGCGCCAGCAGCCAAGGGGCAGCGGAGCGGCAGTACTTC. This encodes CASSQGAAERQYF.

V is TRBV4-1 and J is TRBJ2-2; no firm D call. Germline V gene lookup returns CDR1 MGHRA and CDR2 YSYEKL. The CDR3 runs 18 residues. V lost 0 bases and J lost 5, with 19 bases in between. This chain's CDR3 is CASSQDLRQADGTGELFF. For the CDR3, the DNA is TGCGCCAGCAGCCAAGATCTGCGGCAGGCGGACGGGACCGGGGAGCTGTTTTTT.

V is TRBV9 and J is TRBJ1-2; a weak D match, TRBD1 (6 bases). Germline V gene data show CDR1 as SGDLS and CDR2 as YYNGEE. The ends were cut back, 0 bases at V and 1 base at J, with 16 bases in the middle. CDR3 length equals 17 residues. The CDR3 DNA is TGTGCCAGCAGCGTAGGGGGTGCGTCGGACAGTAACTATGGCTACACCTTC. Its translation is CASSVGGASDSNYGYTF. The full variable domain, its missing parts supplied by reference TRBV9 and TRBJ1-2, is DSGVTQTPKHLITATGQRVTLRCSPRSGDLSVYWYQQSLDQGLQFLIQYYNGEERAKGNILERFSAQQFPDLHSELNLSSLELGDSALYFCASSVGGASDSNYGYTFGSGTRLTVV.

The V gene is TRBV2, the J gene TRBJ2-5; 7 bases fit TRBD2. Germline V lookup: CDR1 SNHLY, CDR2 FYNNEI. This CDR3 is 13 amino acids long. The trim removed 6 bases at V and 1 base at J, leaving 2 bases unmatched. Written as DNA, the CDR3 is TGTGCCAGCAGGGGAGGGACCCAAGAGACCCAGTACTTC. Residues: CASRGGTQETQYF.

This sequence joins TRBV30 and TRBJ2-1, with D perhaps assigned TRBD1 or TRBD2 (5 bases each). Per the germline V gene, CDR1 is GTSNPN and CDR2 is SVGIG (reference sequence). V was clipped by 2 bases and J by 9 bases, with 8 bases between them. The CDR3 sequence is 11 residues long. DNA of the CDR3: TGTGCCTGGAGTCCGGGGACTGAGCAGTTCTTC. As protein: CAWSPGTEQFF.